This T cell receptor beta chain was recorded in a study of T-cell reconstitution after alpha-beta-depleted transplantation in children. The TCRbeta library incorporated unique molecular identifiers. TCRdb ran MiXCR on the PCR reads and lists one entry per CDR3 protein. This sample has over 550,000 distinct CDR3 sequences; under 12% occur once, and the top ten carry roughly 4%. This clonotype was seen at least ten times. The V and J ends lost 4 bases and 3 bases, in that order; junction bases with no gene match: 5. The CDR3 contains 15 residues. Germline values: CDR1 SEHNR, CDR2 FQNEAQ (reference sequence).

This receptor was obtained from a human donor who donated a stem cell graft to a child with acute myeloid leukemia. The chain joins TRBV7-9 to TRBJ2-1; 8 bases are shared with TRBD1. The sequencing used PBMCs from the stem cell graft donor, collected from the stem cell graft. The CDR3 DNA reads as TGTGCCAGCAGCTCGACACAGGGGGTCTACAATGAGCAGTTCTTC. It encodes CASSSTQGVYNEQFF.